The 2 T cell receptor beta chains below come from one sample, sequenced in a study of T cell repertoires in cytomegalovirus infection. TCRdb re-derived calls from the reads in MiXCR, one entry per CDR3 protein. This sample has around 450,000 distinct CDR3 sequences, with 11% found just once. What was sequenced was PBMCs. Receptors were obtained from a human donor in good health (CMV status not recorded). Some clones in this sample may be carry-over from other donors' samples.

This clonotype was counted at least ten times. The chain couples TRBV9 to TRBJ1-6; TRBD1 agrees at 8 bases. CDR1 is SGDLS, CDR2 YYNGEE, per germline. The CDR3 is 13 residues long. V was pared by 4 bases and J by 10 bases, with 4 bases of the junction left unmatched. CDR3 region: CASSQGAGSPLHF. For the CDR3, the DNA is TGTGCCAGCAGCCAGGGGGCTGGATCACCCCTCCACTTT.

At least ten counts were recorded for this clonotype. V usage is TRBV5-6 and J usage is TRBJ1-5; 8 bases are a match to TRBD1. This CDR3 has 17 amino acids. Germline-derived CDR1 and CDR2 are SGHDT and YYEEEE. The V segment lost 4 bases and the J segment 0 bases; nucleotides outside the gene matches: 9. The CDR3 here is CASSAKDRAYSNQPQHF. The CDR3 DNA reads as TGTGCCAGCAGCGCGAAGGACAGGGCTTATAGCAATCAGCCCCAGCATTTT.